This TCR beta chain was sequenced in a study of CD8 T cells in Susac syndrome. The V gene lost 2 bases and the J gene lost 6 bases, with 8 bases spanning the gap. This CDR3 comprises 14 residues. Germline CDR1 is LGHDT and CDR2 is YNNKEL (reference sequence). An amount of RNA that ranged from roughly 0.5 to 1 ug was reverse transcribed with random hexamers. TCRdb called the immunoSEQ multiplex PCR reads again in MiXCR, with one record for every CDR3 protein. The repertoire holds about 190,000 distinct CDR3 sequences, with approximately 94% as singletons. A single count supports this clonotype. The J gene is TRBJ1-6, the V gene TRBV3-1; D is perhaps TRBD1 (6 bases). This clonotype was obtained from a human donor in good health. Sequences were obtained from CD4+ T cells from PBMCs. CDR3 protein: CASSQTGSNSPLHF. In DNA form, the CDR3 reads TGTGCCAGCAGCCAAACAGGGTCTAATTCACCCCTCCACTTT. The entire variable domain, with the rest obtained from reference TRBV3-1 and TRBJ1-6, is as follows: DTAVSQTPKYLVTQMGNDKSIKCEQNLGHDTMYWYKQDSKKFLKIMFSYNNKELIINETVPNRFSPKSPDKAHLNLHINSLELGDSAVYFCASSQTGSNSPLHFGNGTRLTVT.